This is a list of T cell receptor beta chains from one sample in a study of radiation and T cells in renal cell carcinoma. The method was immunoSEQ multiplex PCR; TCRdb's version includes in-frame clones alone and lacks a portion of them. The sample consists of 100,000 to 150,000 clones, 75% to 90% of them appearing once. Sample: blood, taken from a patient whose treatment included radiotherapy and nephrectomy. The receptors were sampled from a woman in her fifties or sixties with renal cell carcinoma. Each CDR3 is given with its conserved first and last residue. Fields, in order: D gene, J gene, clone size, V gene, CDR3 protein, CDR3 DNA. D genes are given only for firm matches. The listing skips clone size in some rows; elsewhere it reads once, few, many or a size class.

d_call: -
j_call: TRBJ2-3
clone_size: -
v_call: TRBV7-3
cdr3_aa: CASSRSVGDPQYF
cdr3_nt: TGTGCCAGCAGCAGAAGCGTGGGGGATCCGCAGTATTTT

d_call: -
j_call: TRBJ2-7
clone_size: -
v_call: TRBV2
cdr3_aa: CASSEALEEQYF
cdr3_nt: TGTGCCAGCAGTGAAGCGCTTGAGGAGCAGTACTTC

d_call: TRBD1
j_call: TRBJ1-1
clone_size: -
v_call: TRBV27
cdr3_aa: CASSFLQGYTEAFF
cdr3_nt: TGTGCCAGCAGTTTTTTACAGGGGTACACTGAAGCTTTCTTT

d_call: -
j_call: TRBJ2-7
clone_size: -
v_call: TRBV27
cdr3_aa: CASSLAAGPYEQYF
cdr3_nt: TGTGCCAGCAGTTTAGCGGCAGGGCCCTACGAGCAGTACTTC

d_call: TRBD1
j_call: TRBJ2-3
clone_size: -
v_call: TRBV2
cdr3_aa: CASTGQGTSTDTQYF
cdr3_nt: TGTGCCAGCACGGGACAGGGAACTAGCACAGATACGCAGTATTTT

d_call: -
j_call: TRBJ1-2
clone_size: few
v_call: TRBV4-3
cdr3_aa: CASSQDWGLQDGYTF
cdr3_nt: TGCGCCAGCAGCCAAGATTGGGGACTTCAGGATGGCTACACCTTC

d_call: -
j_call: TRBJ2-2
clone_size: -
v_call: TRBV21-1
cdr3_aa: CASTKDNTGELFF
cdr3_nt: TGTGCCAGCACCAAAGACAACACCGGGGAGCTGTTTTTT

d_call: -
j_call: TRBJ2-6
clone_size: -
v_call: TRBV19
cdr3_aa: CASSIGGSSVLTF
cdr3_nt: TGTGCCAGTAGTATAGGCGGCTCGAGTGTCCTGACTTTC

d_call: -
j_call: TRBJ1-4
clone_size: -
v_call: TRBV19
cdr3_aa: CASSILGFWNEKLFF
cdr3_nt: TGTGCCAGTAGTATTCTCGGCTTTTGGAATGAAAAACTGTTTTTT

d_call: -
j_call: TRBJ2-7
clone_size: -
v_call: TRBV29-1
cdr3_aa: CSVDRTDSYEQYF
cdr3_nt: TGCAGCGTTGATCGGACTGATTCCTACGAGCAGTACTTC

d_call: -
j_call: TRBJ1-2
clone_size: -
v_call: TRBV5-5
cdr3_aa: CASSSRIIANYGYTF
cdr3_nt: TGTGCCAGCAGCTCCCGCATAATAGCTAACTATGGCTACACCTTC

d_call: -
j_call: TRBJ1-5
clone_size: many
v_call: TRBV7-9
cdr3_aa: CASSPSQADPQHF
cdr3_nt: TGTGCCAGCAGCCCCTCGCAGGCCGATCCCCAGCATTTT

d_call: TRBD2
j_call: TRBJ2-1
clone_size: -
v_call: TRBV11-2
cdr3_aa: CASGPTSGTYNEQFF
cdr3_nt: TGTGCCAGCGGTCCGACTAGCGGGACCTACAATGAGCAGTTCTTC

d_call: -
j_call: TRBJ1-3
clone_size: -
v_call: TRBV25-1
cdr3_aa: CASSGGGSRITGNTIYF
cdr3_nt: TGTGCCAGCAGTGGAGGGGGGAGTAGGATCACGGGAAACACCATATATTTT

d_call: -
j_call: TRBJ1-1
clone_size: -
v_call: TRBV11-1
cdr3_aa: CASSFLQGSPEAFF
cdr3_nt: TGTGCCAGCAGCTTTCTACAGGGTTCTCCTGAAGCTTTCTTT

d_call: -
j_call: TRBJ2-5
clone_size: -
v_call: TRBV6-5
cdr3_aa: CASSGTWKETQYF
cdr3_nt: TGTGCCAGCAGCGGGACATGGAAAGAGACCCAGTACTTC

d_call: TRBD2
j_call: TRBJ2-5
clone_size: -
v_call: TRBV29-1
cdr3_aa: CSESGRAAETQYF
cdr3_nt: TGCAGTGAAAGCGGGAGGGCCGCAGAGACCCAGTACTTC

d_call: -
j_call: TRBJ1-1
clone_size: -
v_call: TRBV5-1
cdr3_aa: CASSRDGGWGLNTEAFF
cdr3_nt: TGCGCCAGCAGCCGGGATGGCGGTTGGGGACTGAACACTGAAGCTTTCTTT

d_call: -
j_call: TRBJ1-1
clone_size: -
v_call: TRBV25-1
cdr3_aa: CASARWEGRNTEAFF
cdr3_nt: TGTGCCAGCGCTCGCTGGGAGGGAAGGAACACTGAAGCTTTCTTT

d_call: -
j_call: TRBJ1-1
clone_size: few
v_call: TRBV2
cdr3_aa: CASSEEFEAFF
cdr3_nt: TGTGCCAGCAGTGAAGAGTTTGAAGCTTTCTTT

d_call: -
j_call: TRBJ1-5
clone_size: few
v_call: TRBV30
cdr3_aa: CAWSAGINSNQPQHF
cdr3_nt: TGTGCCTGGAGTGCGGGTATCAATAGCAATCAGCCCCAGCATTTT

d_call: -
j_call: TRBJ1-2
clone_size: -
v_call: TRBV19
cdr3_aa: CASIGNRYYGYTF
cdr3_nt: TGTGCCAGTATTGGGAACAGATACTATGGCTACACCTTC

d_call: -
j_call: TRBJ2-6
clone_size: -
v_call: TRBV27
cdr3_aa: CASTGAVFSGANVLTF
cdr3_nt: TGTGCCAGCACAGGGGCAGTGTTCTCTGGGGCCAACGTCCTGACTTTC

d_call: -
j_call: TRBJ2-2
clone_size: -
v_call: TRBV7-8
cdr3_aa: CASSSSGSTGELFF
cdr3_nt: TGTGCCAGCAGCTCCTCCGGGAGTACCGGGGAGCTGTTTTTT

d_call: -
j_call: TRBJ2-1
clone_size: -
v_call: TRBV5-1
cdr3_aa: CASSLDREGSYNEQFF
cdr3_nt: TGCGCCAGCAGCTTGGACCGTGAGGGGTCCTACAATGAGCAGTTCTTC

d_call: TRBD2
j_call: TRBJ2-2
clone_size: -
v_call: TRBV5-1
cdr3_aa: CASSPRYRRGGNTGELFF
cdr3_nt: TGCGCCAGCAGCCCGCGGTATCGGCGGGGGGGGAACACCGGGGAGCTGTTTTTT

d_call: -
j_call: TRBJ2-7
clone_size: -
v_call: TRBV4-2
cdr3_aa: CASTGGIEQYF
cdr3_nt: TGTGCCAGCACTGGGGGCATCGAGCAGTACTTC

d_call: -
j_call: TRBJ1-3
clone_size: once
v_call: TRBV27
cdr3_aa: CASSLREGSGNTIYF
cdr3_nt: TGTGCCAGCAGTTTAAGGGAAGGCAGTGGAAACACCATATATTTT

d_call: TRBD2
j_call: TRBJ2-2
clone_size: -
v_call: TRBV11-3
cdr3_aa: CASSSGTRGTGELFF
cdr3_nt: TGTGCCAGCAGCTCCGGGACTAGGGGCACCGGGGAGCTGTTTTTT

d_call: -
j_call: TRBJ1-2
clone_size: -
v_call: TRBV5-4
cdr3_aa: CASSAGWGRGYTF
cdr3_nt: TGTGCCAGCAGCGCGGGTTGGGGACGCGGCTACACCTTC

d_call: TRBD2
j_call: TRBJ2-3
clone_size: few
v_call: TRBV25-1
cdr3_aa: CASSESLAGAFDTQYF
cdr3_nt: TGTGCCAGCAGCGAATCCTTAGCGGGAGCTTTTGATACGCAGTATTTT

d_call: -
j_call: TRBJ1-1
clone_size: -
v_call: TRBV19
cdr3_aa: CASSINRDTEAFF
cdr3_nt: TGTGCCAGTAGTATCAATCGGGACACTGAAGCTTTCTTT

d_call: -
j_call: TRBJ1-4
clone_size: once
v_call: TRBV28
cdr3_aa: CASGIGTVITELFF
cdr3_nt: TGTGCCAGCGGGATCGGGACGGTAATAACGGAACTGTTTTTT

d_call: -
j_call: TRBJ2-7
clone_size: -
v_call: TRBV29-1
cdr3_aa: CSVGGQADEQYF
cdr3_nt: TGCAGCGTGGGCGGCCAGGCTGACGAGCAGTACTTC

d_call: -
j_call: TRBJ2-6
clone_size: -
v_call: TRBV7-9
cdr3_aa: CASSPFSGANVLTF
cdr3_nt: TGTGCCAGCAGCCCCTTCTCTGGGGCCAACGTCCTGACTTTC

d_call: -
j_call: TRBJ1-5
clone_size: -
v_call: TRBV5-5
cdr3_aa: CASSLVGNQPQHF
cdr3_nt: TGTGCCAGCAGCTTGGTCGGGAATCAGCCCCAGCATTTT

d_call: TRBD1
j_call: TRBJ1-4
clone_size: many
v_call: TRBV5-1
cdr3_aa: CASSSLGQASNEKLFF
cdr3_nt: TGCGCCAGCAGCTCCCTAGGACAGGCCTCTAATGAAAAACTGTTTTTT

d_call: -
j_call: TRBJ1-3
clone_size: -
v_call: TRBV6-1
cdr3_aa: CASTGPISGNTIYF
cdr3_nt: TGTGCCAGCACCGGGCCAATCTCTGGAAACACCATATATTTT

d_call: -
j_call: TRBJ1-5
clone_size: -
v_call: TRBV19
cdr3_aa: CASGGPGNQPQHF
cdr3_nt: TGTGCCAGCGGTGGGCCCGGCAATCAGCCCCAGCATTTT

d_call: -
j_call: TRBJ1-1
clone_size: -
v_call: TRBV5-1
cdr3_aa: CASSFDGEQGTEAFF
cdr3_nt: TGCGCCAGCAGCTTCGATGGCGAACAGGGCACTGAAGCTTTCTTT

d_call: TRBD1
j_call: TRBJ1-1
clone_size: few
v_call: TRBV4-1
cdr3_aa: CASSQPGQGVEAFF
cdr3_nt: TGCGCCAGCAGCCAACCGGGACAGGGGGTTGAAGCTTTCTTT

d_call: -
j_call: TRBJ1-6
clone_size: -
v_call: TRBV28
cdr3_aa: CASINRVNNSPLHF
cdr3_nt: TGTGCCAGCATAAACAGGGTAAATAATTCACCCCTCCACTTT

d_call: -
j_call: TRBJ1-5
clone_size: -
v_call: TRBV28
cdr3_aa: CASRRGGPGNQPQHF
cdr3_nt: TGTGCCAGCAGGAGGGGGGGGCCGGGCAATCAGCCCCAGCATTTT

d_call: TRBD2
j_call: TRBJ2-1
clone_size: -
v_call: TRBV5-1
cdr3_aa: CASSFGGRALYNEQFF
cdr3_nt: TGCGCCAGCAGCTTTGGAGGGAGGGCCTTGTACAATGAGCAGTTCTTC

d_call: -
j_call: TRBJ1-1
clone_size: -
v_call: TRBV6-1
cdr3_aa: CASSPGDMNTEAFF
cdr3_nt: TGTGCCAGCAGCCCCGGGGATATGAACACTGAAGCTTTCTTT

d_call: TRBD1
j_call: TRBJ1-1
clone_size: -
v_call: TRBV5-1
cdr3_aa: CASTISGTGGIGTEAFF
cdr3_nt: TGCGCCAGCACCATCAGTGGGACAGGGGGTATCGGGACTGAAGCTTTCTTT

d_call: -
j_call: TRBJ1-5
clone_size: -
v_call: TRBV6-5
cdr3_aa: CASSYGGNSNQPQHF
cdr3_nt: TGTGCCAGCAGTTATGGAGGGAATAGCAATCAGCCCCAGCATTTT

d_call: -
j_call: TRBJ2-1
clone_size: -
v_call: TRBV19
cdr3_aa: CASSIARSNEQFF
cdr3_nt: TGTGCCAGTAGTATAGCACGCAGCAATGAGCAGTTCTTC

d_call: -
j_call: TRBJ1-1
clone_size: -
v_call: TRBV19
cdr3_aa: CASSTTGPNTEAFF
cdr3_nt: TGTGCCAGTAGTACCACGGGCCCGAACACTGAAGCTTTCTTT

d_call: -
j_call: TRBJ1-1
clone_size: -
v_call: TRBV6-5
cdr3_aa: CASSKVGDTEAFF
cdr3_nt: TGTGCCAGCAGCAAGGTGGGGGACACTGAAGCTTTCTTT

d_call: TRBD1
j_call: TRBJ1-4
clone_size: -
v_call: TRBV7-2
cdr3_aa: CASSLERAGGNEKLFF
cdr3_nt: TGTGCCAGCAGCTTAGAAAGGGCAGGGGGCAATGAAAAACTGTTTTTT

d_call: -
j_call: TRBJ2-2
clone_size: -
v_call: TRBV9
cdr3_aa: CASSVGSAAGELFF
cdr3_nt: TGTGCCAGCAGCGTAGGTAGCGCCGCCGGGGAGCTGTTTTTT

d_call: -
j_call: TRBJ2-1
clone_size: -
v_call: TRBV13
cdr3_aa: CASSLEAEYYNEQFF
cdr3_nt: TGTGCCAGCAGCTTAGAAGCGGAGTACTACAATGAGCAGTTCTTC

d_call: -
j_call: TRBJ2-1
clone_size: -
v_call: TRBV5-4
cdr3_aa: CASSLPGTTYNEQFF
cdr3_nt: TGTGCCAGCAGCCTACCGGGGACCACCTACAATGAGCAGTTCTTC

d_call: -
j_call: TRBJ1-1
clone_size: -
v_call: TRBV7-2
cdr3_aa: CASSLAATVEAFF
cdr3_nt: TGTGCCAGCAGCCTAGCCGCGACCGTAGAAGCTTTCTTT